Detailed here is one T cell receptor beta chain. The antigen is undetermined. The record originates from a study of T cell responses to AZD1222 COVID-19 vaccine. Whole-study findings and limits: Targets within unmutated variant regions were reportedly found for nearly half of spike-specific TCRs. Baseline seropositivity occurred in only a handful of AZD1222 recipients. Donor demographics were predominantly white British with a female majority; clonal diversity may be underestimated. Repertoires were obtained solely post-peak T cell response.

The assay was immunoSEQ multiplex PCR, and TCRdb's table has in-frame clones only and misses some. The sample carries more than 95,000 clones, roughly 86% recorded once. The sequenced sample was peripheral blood, obtained 28 days after the second dose of the MenACWY control vaccine. The TCR comes from an adult who received the MenACWY meningococcal vaccine as a control.

CDR3 amino acids: CASSWWGGAGTEAFF. The DNA of the CDR3 is TGTGCCAGCAGCTGGTGGGGGGGCGCGGGGACTGAAGCTTTCTTT. J is TRBJ1-1 and V is TRBV7-2; D is perhaps TRBD1 (6 bases). This CDR3 comprises 15 residues. Germline CDR1 reads SGHTA; CDR2 reads FQGNSA. V was clipped by 4 bases and J by 5 bases, with 17 bases between them.